The rows below give T cell receptor beta chains drawn from one sample of a study of blood T cell repertoires in COVID-19. The repertoire was sequenced with immunoSEQ multiplex PCR; TCRdb's copy has only in-frame clones and lacks some. The sample lists about 210,000 clones, 87% occurring once. Source material: peripheral blood. The receptors were gathered from a man aged 60-69 years who had recovered from COVID-19. The CDR3 runs from the conserved cysteine through the conserved F or W.

cdr3_aa,j_call,v_call
CASSLAPSGIYEQYF,TRBJ2-7,TRBV5-1
CATSDRQGLGEQYF,TRBJ2-7,TRBV24-1
CASSRSGESGLTNYGYTF,TRBJ1-2,TRBV6-4
CASSHSGVQETQYF,TRBJ2-5,TRBV4-1
CASSDLNRYSNTEAFF,TRBJ1-1,TRBV6-1
CAWSIGGNTEAFF,TRBJ1-1,TRBV30
CASSPSGAGERRQYF,TRBJ2-7,TRBV6-5
CACGGRREARTSYNEQFF,TRBJ2-1,TRBV30
CATSFPGRETQYF,TRBJ2-5,TRBV24-1
CASSLTYQETQYF,TRBJ2-5,TRBV7-2
CASSQGSETGQYF,TRBJ2-7,TRBV3-1/TRBV3-2
CASSGPSGGSYGYTF,TRBJ1-2,TRBV6-5
CASRGTSGSSSYNEQFF,TRBJ2-1,TRBV28
CASSYAGTSFNEQFF,TRBJ2-1,TRBV6-5
CASKGVAYEQYF,TRBJ2-7,TRBV19
CAWRDTGTGISPLHF,TRBJ1-6,TRBV30
CASSEQPGVAKNIQYF,TRBJ2-4,TRBV2
CASSFNRGIGELFF,TRBJ2-2,TRBV7-3
CASSAGLAGVSAYEQYF,TRBJ2-7,TRBV9
CASSVGLSISYEQYF,TRBJ2-7,TRBV7-2
CAWSGVGGITEAFF,TRBJ1-1,TRBV30
CASSYTGTGFGSGANVLTF,TRBJ2-6,TRBV6-2/TRBV6-3
CATSRERLATNEQFF,TRBJ2-1,TRBV15
CASSYTTGTADEKLFF,TRBJ1-4,TRBV6-2/TRBV6-3
CASSLLGVGYQETQYF,TRBJ2-5,TRBV11-2
CASSLKAGLDEQYF,TRBJ2-7,TRBV27
CAGKTSTAYEQYF,TRBJ2-7,TRBV6-5